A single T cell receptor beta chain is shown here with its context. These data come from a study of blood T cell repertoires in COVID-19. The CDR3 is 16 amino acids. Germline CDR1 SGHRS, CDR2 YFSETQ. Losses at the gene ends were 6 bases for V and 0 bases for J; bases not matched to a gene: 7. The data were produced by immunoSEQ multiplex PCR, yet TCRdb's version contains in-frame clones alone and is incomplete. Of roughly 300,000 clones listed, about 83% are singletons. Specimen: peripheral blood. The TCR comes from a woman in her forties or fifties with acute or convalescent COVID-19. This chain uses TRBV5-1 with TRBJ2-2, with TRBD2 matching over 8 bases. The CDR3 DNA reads TGCGCCAGCACCCCCGGGGGGGGGACGAACACCGGGGAGCTGTTTTTT. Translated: CASTPGGGTNTGELFF. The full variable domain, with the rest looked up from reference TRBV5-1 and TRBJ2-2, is KAGVTQTPRYLIKTRGQQVTLSCSPISGHRSVSWYQQTPGQGLQFLFEYFSETQRNKGNFPGRFSGRQFSNSRSEMNVSTLELGDSALYLCASTPGGGTNTGELFFGEGSRLTVL.